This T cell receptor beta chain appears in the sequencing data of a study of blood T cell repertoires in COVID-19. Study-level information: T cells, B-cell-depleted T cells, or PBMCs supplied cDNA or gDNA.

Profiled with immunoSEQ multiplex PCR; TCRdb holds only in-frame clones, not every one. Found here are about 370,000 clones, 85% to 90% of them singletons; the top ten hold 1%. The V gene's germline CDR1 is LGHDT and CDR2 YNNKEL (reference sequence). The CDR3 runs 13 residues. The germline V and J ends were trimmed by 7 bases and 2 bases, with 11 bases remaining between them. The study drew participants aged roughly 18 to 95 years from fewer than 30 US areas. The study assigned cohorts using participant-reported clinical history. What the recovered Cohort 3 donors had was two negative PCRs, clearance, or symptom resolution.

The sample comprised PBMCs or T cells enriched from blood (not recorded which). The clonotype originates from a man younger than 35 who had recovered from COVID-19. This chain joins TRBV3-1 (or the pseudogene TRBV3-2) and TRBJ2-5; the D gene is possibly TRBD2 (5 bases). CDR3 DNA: TGTGCCAGCACCCCCGGGGTTCAAGAGACCCAGTACTTC. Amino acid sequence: CASTPGVQETQYF.